Included here is one T cell receptor (beta chain) sequence, with context. Its target is unknown. This CDR3 has 15 residues. The germline CDR1 and CDR2 sequences are SEHNR and FQNEAQ (reference sequence). This entry belongs to a study of monozygotic twins with inflammatory bowel disease. Notes on the study in general: Twins with IBD had fewer clonotypes in common with others than healthy twins, particularly during disease activity. IBD patients showed reduced TCRbeta diversity (inverse Simpson) versus healthy co-twins.

A 6-nucleotide sample barcode was carried by the UMIs, which template switching added. Amplification of TCRalpha and TCRbeta cDNA involved two nested PCRs that ran for about 16 and 10 cycles. From the 5' RACE reads, TCRdb lists one entry per CDR3 protein and no DNA. The sample holds 110,000 or so distinct CDR3 sequences. The gene calls are TRBV7-9 and TRBJ2-1; TCRdb picks TRBD1, but there is no DNA to check that call. Sequencing was carried out using blood. This TCR was sampled from a human donor with ulcerative colitis or Crohn's disease, or a healthy co-twin of an affected twin (not recorded which). The CDR3 region is CASSLLLTGGNEQFF.